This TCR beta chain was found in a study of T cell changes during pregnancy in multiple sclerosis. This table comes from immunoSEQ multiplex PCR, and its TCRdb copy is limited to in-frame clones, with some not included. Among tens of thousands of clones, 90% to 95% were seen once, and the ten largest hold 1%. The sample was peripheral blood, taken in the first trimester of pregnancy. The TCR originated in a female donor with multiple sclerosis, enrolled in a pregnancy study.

CDR3 sequence (DNA): TGTGCTAGTGGTTTGACGGGGGGGGCCACGCAGTATTTT. Translated, it gives CASGLTGGATQYF. The chain couples TRBV12-5 to TRBJ2-3; 8 bases align to TRBD2. The germline gives CDR1 LGHNT, CDR2 FRNRAP. The CDR3 is 13 residues long. V trimming: 2 bases; J trimming: 9 bases; junction bases outside the gene matches: 4.